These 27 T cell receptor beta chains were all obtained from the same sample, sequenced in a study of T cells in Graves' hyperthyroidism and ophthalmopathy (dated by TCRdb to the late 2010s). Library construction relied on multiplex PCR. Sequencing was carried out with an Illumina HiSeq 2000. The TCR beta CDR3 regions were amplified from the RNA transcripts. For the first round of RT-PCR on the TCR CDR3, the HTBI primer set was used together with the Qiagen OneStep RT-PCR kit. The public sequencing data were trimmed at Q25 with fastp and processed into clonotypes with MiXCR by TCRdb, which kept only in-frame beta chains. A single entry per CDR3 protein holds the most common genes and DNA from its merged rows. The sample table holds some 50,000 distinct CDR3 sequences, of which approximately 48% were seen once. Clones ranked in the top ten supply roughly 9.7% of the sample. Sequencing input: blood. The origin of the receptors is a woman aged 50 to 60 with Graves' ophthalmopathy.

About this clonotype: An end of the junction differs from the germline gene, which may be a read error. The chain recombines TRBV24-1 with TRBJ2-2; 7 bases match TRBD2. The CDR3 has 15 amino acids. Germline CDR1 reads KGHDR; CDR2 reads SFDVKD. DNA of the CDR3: TGTGCCACCAGTGCTGCTTCGGGGGGAGCCGGGGGGCTGTTTTTT. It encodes CATSAASGGAGGLFF.

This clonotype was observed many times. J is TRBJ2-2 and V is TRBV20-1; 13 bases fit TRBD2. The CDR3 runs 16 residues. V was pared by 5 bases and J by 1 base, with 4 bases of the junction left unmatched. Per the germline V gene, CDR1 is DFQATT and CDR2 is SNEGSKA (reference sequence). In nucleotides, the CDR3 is TGCAGTGCTCCGACTAGCGGGGGGAAGAACACCGGGGAGCTGTTTTTT. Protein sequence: CSAPTSGGKNTGELFF.

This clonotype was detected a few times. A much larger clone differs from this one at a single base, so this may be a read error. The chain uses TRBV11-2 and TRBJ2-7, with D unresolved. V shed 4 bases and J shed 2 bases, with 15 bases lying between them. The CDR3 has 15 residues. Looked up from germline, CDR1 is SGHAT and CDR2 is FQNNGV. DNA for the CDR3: TGTGCCAGCAGCTCTGGACCTAAGAGCGCCTACGAGCAGTACTTC. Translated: CASSSGPKSAYEQYF.

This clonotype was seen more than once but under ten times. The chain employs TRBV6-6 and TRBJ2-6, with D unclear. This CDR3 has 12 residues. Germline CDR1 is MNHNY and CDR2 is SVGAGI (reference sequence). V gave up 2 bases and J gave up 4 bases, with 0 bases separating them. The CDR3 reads CASSYGANVLTF. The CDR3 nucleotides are TGTGCCAGCAGTTACGGGGCCAACGTCCTGACTTTC.

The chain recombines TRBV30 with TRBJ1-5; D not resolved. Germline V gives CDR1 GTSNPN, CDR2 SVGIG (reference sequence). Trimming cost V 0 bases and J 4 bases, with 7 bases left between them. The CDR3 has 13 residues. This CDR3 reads CAWSVLGNQPQHF. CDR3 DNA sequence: TGTGCCTGGAGTGTACTGGGGAATCAGCCCCAGCATTTT.

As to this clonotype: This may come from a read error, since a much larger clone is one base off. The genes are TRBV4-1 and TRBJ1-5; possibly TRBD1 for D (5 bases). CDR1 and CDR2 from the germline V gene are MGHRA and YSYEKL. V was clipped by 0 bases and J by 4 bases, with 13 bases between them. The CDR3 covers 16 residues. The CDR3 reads CASSQDLQGKNQPQHF. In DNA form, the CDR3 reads TGCGCCAGCAGCCAAGATCTTCAGGGCAAGAATCAGCCCCAGCATTTT.

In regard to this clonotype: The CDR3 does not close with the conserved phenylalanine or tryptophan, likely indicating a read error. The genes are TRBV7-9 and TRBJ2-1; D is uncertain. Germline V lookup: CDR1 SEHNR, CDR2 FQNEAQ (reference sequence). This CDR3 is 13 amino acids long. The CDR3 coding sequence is TGTGCCAGCAGTTTAGCTATGTCCAATGAGCAGTTCCTC. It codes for CASSLAMSNEQFL.

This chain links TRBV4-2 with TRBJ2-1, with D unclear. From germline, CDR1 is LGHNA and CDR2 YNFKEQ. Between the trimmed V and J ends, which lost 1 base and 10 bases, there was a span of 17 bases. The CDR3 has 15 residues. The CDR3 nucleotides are TGTGCCAGCAGCCAAGTTCTTTCGGCCCTCTACGAGCAGTTCTTC. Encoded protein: CASSQVLSALYEQFF.

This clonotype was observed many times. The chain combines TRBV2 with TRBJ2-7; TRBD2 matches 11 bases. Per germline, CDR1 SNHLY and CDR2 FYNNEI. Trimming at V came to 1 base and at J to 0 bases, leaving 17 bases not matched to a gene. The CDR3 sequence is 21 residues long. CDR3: CASSEEEVGTKLAGDSYEQYF. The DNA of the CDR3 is TGTGCCAGCAGTGAAGAGGAGGTGGGGACAAAACTAGCGGGAGACTCCTACGAGCAGTACTTC.

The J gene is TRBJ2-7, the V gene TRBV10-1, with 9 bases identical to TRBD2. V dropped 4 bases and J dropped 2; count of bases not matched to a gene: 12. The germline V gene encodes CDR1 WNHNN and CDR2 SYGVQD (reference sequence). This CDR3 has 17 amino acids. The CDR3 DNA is TGCGCCAGCAGTGCTAGAGATCAGCGGGGGGCAACCTACGAGCAGTACTTC. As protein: CASSARDQRGATYEQYF.

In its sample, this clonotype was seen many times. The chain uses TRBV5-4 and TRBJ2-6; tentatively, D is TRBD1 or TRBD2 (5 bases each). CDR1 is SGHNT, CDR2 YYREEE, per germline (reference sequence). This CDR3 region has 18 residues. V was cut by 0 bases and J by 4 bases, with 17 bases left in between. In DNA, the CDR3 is TGTGCCAGCAGCTTGGTGGTTGGGGGTGGGGTCGGGGCCAACGTCCTGACTTTC. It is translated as CASSLVVGGGVGANVLTF.

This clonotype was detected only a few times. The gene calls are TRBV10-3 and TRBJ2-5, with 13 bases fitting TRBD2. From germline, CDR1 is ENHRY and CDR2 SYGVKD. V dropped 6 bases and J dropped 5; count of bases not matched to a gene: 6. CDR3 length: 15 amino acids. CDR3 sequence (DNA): TGTGCCATCAGCACCGGGACTAGCGGGACTGAGACCCAGTACTTC. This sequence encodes CAISTGTSGTETQYF.

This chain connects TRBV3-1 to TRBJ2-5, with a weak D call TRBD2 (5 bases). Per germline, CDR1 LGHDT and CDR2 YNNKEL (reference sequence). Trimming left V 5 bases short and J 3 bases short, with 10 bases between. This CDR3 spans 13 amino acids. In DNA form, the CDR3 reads TGTGCCAGCAGCGAAGGAGGAGAAGAGACCCAGTACTTC. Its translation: CASSEGGEETQYF.

Here the CDR3 DNA reads TGTGCCAGCAGTCCCGCCGGGGCAGGGGCTGGGACCGGGGAGCAGTTCTTC. Protein product: CASSPAGAGAGTGEQFF. The chain carries TRBV7-3 and TRBJ2-1; perhaps TRBD1 as D (6 bases). Germline V gene data show CDR1 as SGHTA and CDR2 as FQGTGA. Trimming took 6 bases from V and 10 from J, leaving 28 bases between them. This CDR3 comprises 17 residues.

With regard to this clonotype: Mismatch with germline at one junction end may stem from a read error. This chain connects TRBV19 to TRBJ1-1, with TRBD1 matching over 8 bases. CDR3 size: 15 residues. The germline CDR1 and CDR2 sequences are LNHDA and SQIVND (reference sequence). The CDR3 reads CASSSQGAEYTEAFF. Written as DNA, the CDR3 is TGTGCCAGTAGTAGCCAGGGGGCTGAGTACACGGAAGCTTTCTTT.

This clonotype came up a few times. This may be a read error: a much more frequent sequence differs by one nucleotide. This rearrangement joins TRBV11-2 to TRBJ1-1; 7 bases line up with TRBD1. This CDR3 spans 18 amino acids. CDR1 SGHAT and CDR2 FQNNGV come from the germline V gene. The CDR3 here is CASSLDRPGGQRNAEAFF. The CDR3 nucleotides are TGTGCCAGCAGCTTAGATCGGCCGGGGGGACAGCGGAACGCTGAAGCTTTCTTT.

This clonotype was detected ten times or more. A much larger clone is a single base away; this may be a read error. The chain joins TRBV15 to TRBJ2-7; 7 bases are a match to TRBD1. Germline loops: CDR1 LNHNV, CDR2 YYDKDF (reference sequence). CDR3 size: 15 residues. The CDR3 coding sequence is TGTGCCACCAGCGTCGACCACCAACAGGGGTACGGGCAGTACTTC. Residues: CATSVDHQQGYGQYF.

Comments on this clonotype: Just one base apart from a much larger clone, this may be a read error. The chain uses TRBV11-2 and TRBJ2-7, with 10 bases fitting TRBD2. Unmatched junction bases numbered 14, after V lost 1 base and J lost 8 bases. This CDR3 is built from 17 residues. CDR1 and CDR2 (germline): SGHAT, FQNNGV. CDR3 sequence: CASSLGGGASGGLKQYF. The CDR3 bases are TGTGCCAGCAGCTTAGGGGGCGGGGCTAGCGGGGGCTTGAAGCAGTACTTC. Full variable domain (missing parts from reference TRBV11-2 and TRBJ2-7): EAGVAQSPRYKIIEKRQSVAFWCNPISGHATLYWYQQILGQGPKLLIQFQNNGVVDDSQLPKDRFSAERLKGVDSTLKIQPAKLEDSAVYLCASSLGGGASGGLKQYFGPGTRLTVT.

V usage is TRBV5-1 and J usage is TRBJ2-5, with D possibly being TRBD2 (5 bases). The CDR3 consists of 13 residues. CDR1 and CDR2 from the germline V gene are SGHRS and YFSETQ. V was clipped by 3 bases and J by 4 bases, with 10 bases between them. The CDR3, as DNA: TGCGCCAGCAGCTACACCGGGATAGAGACCCAGTACTTC. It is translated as CASSYTGIETQYF. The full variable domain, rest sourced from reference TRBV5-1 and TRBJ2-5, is KAGVTQTPRYLIKTRGQQVTLSCSPISGHRSVSWYQQTPGQGLQFLFEYFSETQRNKGNFPGRFSGRQFSNSRSEMNVSTLELGDSALYLCASSYTGIETQYFGPGTRLLVL.

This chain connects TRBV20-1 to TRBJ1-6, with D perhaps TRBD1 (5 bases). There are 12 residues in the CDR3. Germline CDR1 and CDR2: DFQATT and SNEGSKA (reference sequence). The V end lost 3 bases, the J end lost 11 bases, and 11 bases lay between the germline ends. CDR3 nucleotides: TGCAGTGCTAGTCCCGGGGGTCCACCCCTCCACTTT. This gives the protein CSASPGGPPLHF.

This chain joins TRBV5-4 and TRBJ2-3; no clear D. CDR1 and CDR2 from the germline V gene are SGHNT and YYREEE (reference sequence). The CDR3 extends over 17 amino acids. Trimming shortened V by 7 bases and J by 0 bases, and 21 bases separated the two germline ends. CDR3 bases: TGTGCCAGCGGCCTGGGTGGATCGGTGCCTAGCACAGATACGCAGTATTTT. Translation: CASGLGGSVPSTDTQYF.

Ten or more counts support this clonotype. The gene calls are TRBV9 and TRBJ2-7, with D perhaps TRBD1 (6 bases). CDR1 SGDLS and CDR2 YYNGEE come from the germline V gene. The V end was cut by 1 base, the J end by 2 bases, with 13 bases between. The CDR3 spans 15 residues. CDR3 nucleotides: TGTGCCAGCAGCGTACAACCAGGGGCGACCTACGAGCAGTACTTC. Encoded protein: CASSVQPGATYEQYF.

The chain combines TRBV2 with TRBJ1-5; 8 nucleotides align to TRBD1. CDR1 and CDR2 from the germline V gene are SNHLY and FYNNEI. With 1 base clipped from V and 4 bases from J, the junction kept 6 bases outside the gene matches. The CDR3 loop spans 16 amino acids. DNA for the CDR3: TGTGCCAGCAGTGAAGTGCTCAACAGGGGGAATCAGCCCCAGCATTTT. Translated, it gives CASSEVLNRGNQPQHF.

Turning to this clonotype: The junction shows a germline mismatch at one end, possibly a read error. The DNA for the CDR3 is TGCGCCAGCAGCTCACAGACCGGGACTGCCTACGAGCAGTACTTC. Translated, it gives CASSSQTGTAYEQYF. This chain joins TRBV7-2 and TRBJ2-7; a possible D gene is TRBD2 (6 bases). Germline CDR1 SGHTA, CDR2 FQGNSA. The CDR3 loop spans 15 amino acids.

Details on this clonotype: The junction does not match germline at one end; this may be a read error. The CDR3 DNA reads TGTGCCAGCAGCCGGAGTGGCGCGAGCTCCTATAATGAGCGGTTCTTC. It translates to CASSRSGASSYNERFF. V and J are TRBV7-6 and TRBJ2-1; D unresolved. This CDR3 has 16 amino acids. The germline V gene encodes CDR1 SGHVS and CDR2 FNYEAQ. Filled out from reference TRBV7-6 and TRBJ2-1, the complete variable domain reads GAGVSQSPRYKVTKRGQDVALRCDPISGHVSLYWYRQALGQGPEFLTYFNYEAQQDKSGLPNDRFSAERPEGSISTLTIQRTEQRDSAMYRCASSRSGASSYNERFFGPGTRLTVL.

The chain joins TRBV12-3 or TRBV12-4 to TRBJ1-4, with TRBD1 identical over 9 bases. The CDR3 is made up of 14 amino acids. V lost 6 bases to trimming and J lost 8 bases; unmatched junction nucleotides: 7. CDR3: CASSYRGRGEKLFF. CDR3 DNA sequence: TGTGCCAGCAGCTACAGGGGGCGAGGGGAAAAACTGTTTTTT.

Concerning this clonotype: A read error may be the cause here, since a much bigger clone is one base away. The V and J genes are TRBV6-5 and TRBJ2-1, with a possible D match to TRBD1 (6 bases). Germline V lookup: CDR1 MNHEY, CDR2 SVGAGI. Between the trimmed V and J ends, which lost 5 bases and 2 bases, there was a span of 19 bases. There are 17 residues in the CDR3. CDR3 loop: CASSVTGTRLTYNEQFF. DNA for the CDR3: TGTGCCAGCAGTGTAACCGGGACAAGATTAACCTACAATGAGCAGTTCTTC.